The 30 T cell receptor beta chains below come from one sample, sequenced in a study of cytomegalovirus exposure and HLA in healthy donors. In the PCR, 60 Vbeta and 13 Jbeta primers were used. The repertoire was sequenced with immunoSEQ multiplex PCR; TCRdb's copy has only in-frame clones and lacks some. The sample lists under 200,000 clones, roughly 79% seen once, with 11% to 15% in the top ten. Sequenced: PBMCs. The receptor set was obtained from a man aged 50 to 60 in good health and CMV-seropositive.

The chain has TRBV10-2 and TRBJ2-2, with TRBD2 as a possible D gene (6 bases). V was pared by 2 bases and J by 7 bases, with 14 bases between. Germline V gene data show CDR1 as WSHSY and CDR2 as SAAADI. This CDR3 spans 15 amino acids. This CDR3 reads CASSERAAGGGELFF. Here the CDR3 DNA reads TGCGCCAGCAGTGAGCGGGCCGCCGGGGGCGGGGAGCTGTTTTTT.

The chain combines TRBV28 with TRBJ2-7, with D possibly TRBD2 on 6 matching bases. Germline CDR1 is MDHEN and CDR2 is SYDVKM. This CDR3 spans 17 amino acids. V lost 6 bases and J lost 1, with 22 bases in between. CDR3 DNA sequence: TGTGCCAGCAGCCCTCCCGGGGGATACTGGGGTTCCTACGAGCAGTACTTC. This translates into CASSPPGGYWGSYEQYF.

This sequence joins TRBV6-6 and TRBJ1-1, with 10 bases aligning to TRBD1. The CDR3 is 15 residues long. V shed 1 base and J 6 bases; nucleotides not matched to a gene: 5. The germline gives CDR1 MNHNY, CDR2 SVGAGI (reference sequence). Here the CDR3 DNA reads TGTGCCAGCAGTTACTTTGACAGGGGGCACCCTGAAGCTTTCTTT. It is translated as CASSYFDRGHPEAFF.

The J gene is TRBJ2-2, the V gene TRBV19; weak D call: TRBD2 (6 bases). Germline-derived CDR1 and CDR2 are LNHDA and SQIVND (reference sequence). Between the trimmed V and J ends, which lost 3 bases and 7 bases, there was a span of 12 bases. The CDR3 has 14 amino acids. In nucleotides, the CDR3 is TGTGCCAGTAGTATCGGGGGATTGGTCGGGGAGCTGTTTTTT. Protein sequence: CASSIGGLVGELFF.

This clone has a handful of counts. The chain recombines TRBV6-6 with TRBJ2-3, with 7 bases aligning to TRBD1. With 5 bases clipped from V and 3 bases from J, the junction kept 5 bases outside the gene matches. The CDR3 has 14 residues. Germline assignment: CDR1 MNHNY and CDR2 SVGAGI (reference sequence). The CDR3 loop is CASSVGQTTDTQYF. CDR3 nucleotide sequence: TGTGCCAGCAGTGTGGGACAGACTACAGATACGCAGTATTTT.

Only a few counts were recorded for this clone. The chain is built from TRBV19 and TRBJ2-1; 9 nucleotides match TRBD1. The trim removed 5 bases at V and 7 bases at J, leaving 15 bases unmatched. The CDR3 extends over 17 amino acids. Germline CDR1 LNHDA, CDR2 SQIVND (reference sequence). The CDR3 reads CASSVKFRDRAANEQFF. CDR3 coding DNA: TGTGCCAGTAGTGTCAAATTCCGGGACAGGGCCGCTAATGAGCAGTTCTTC.

This rearrangement joins TRBV10-3 to TRBJ1-2, with TRBD1 matching over 9 bases. The germline gives CDR1 ENHRY, CDR2 SYGVKD. This CDR3 contains 11 residues. V was pared by 8 bases and J by 6 bases, with 1 base of the junction left unmatched. The CDR3 spells CAIGDRDGYTF. The CDR3 DNA sequence: TGTGCCATCGGGGACAGGGATGGCTACACCTTC.

This chain joins TRBV6-1 and TRBJ2-2; TRBD1 matches at 8 bases. This CDR3 has 14 residues. J was trimmed by 4 bases and V by 6 bases; bases with no gene match: 4. Germline V lookup: CDR1 MNHNS, CDR2 SASEGT. CDR3 protein: CASRKTGVTGELFF. DNA of the CDR3: TGTGCCAGCAGGAAGACAGGGGTCACCGGGGAGCTGTTTTTT.

This chain uses TRBV6-1 with TRBJ1-6, with D unresolved. Per germline, CDR1 MNHNS and CDR2 SASEGT. The CDR3 has 14 residues. The V end lost 6 bases, the J end lost 6 bases, and 12 bases lay between the germline ends. CDR3: CASSPLASNSPLHF. The CDR3 nucleotides are TGTGCCAGCAGCCCCTTAGCCAGTAATTCACCCCTCCACTTT.

CDR3 DNA: TGCGCCAGCAGCCAAGCGGACAGATTGAACACTGAAGCTTTCTTT. This translates into CASSQADRLNTEAFF. J is TRBJ1-1 and V is TRBV4-3; maybe TRBD1 (6 bases). Germline V gives CDR1 LGHNA, CDR2 YSLEER. V lost 1 base, J lost 0 bases, and 9 bases lay in between. The CDR3 contains 15 residues.

The chain carries TRBV10-3 and TRBJ2-7; a possible D gene is TRBD1 (6 bases). The length of the CDR3 is 12 residues. The V and J ends lost 9 bases and 1 base respectively, with 10 bases between them. CDR1 is ENHRY and CDR2 is SYGVKD in the germline V gene. The CDR3, as DNA: TGTGCCATTAACAGGGTTTCCTACGAGCAGTACGTC. Translated, it gives CAINRVSYEQYV.

The chain carries TRBV5-6 and TRBJ1-1; D is perhaps TRBD1 (6 bases). The length of the CDR3 is 14 residues. Germline-derived CDR1 and CDR2 are SGHDT and YYEEEE. V was clipped by 6 bases and J by 3 bases, with 15 bases between them. The CDR3 bases are TGTGCCAGCACCCGGGGGGGGCTCGACACTGAAGCTTTCTTT. Translated, it gives CASTRGGLDTEAFF.

The chain couples TRBV28 to TRBJ1-2; tentative D call: TRBD1 (6 bases). With 7 bases removed from V and 2 bases from J, the gap between germline ends came to 14 bases. Germline assignment: CDR1 MDHEN and CDR2 SYDVKM. The CDR3 is 14 amino acids. The CDR3 DNA reads as TGTGCCAGCACCTCAGGACAGCGAAACTATGGCTACACCTTC. Translated: CASTSGQRNYGYTF.

This chain joins TRBV7-2 and TRBJ2-7; the match to TRBD1 covers 11 bases. Germline assignment: CDR1 SGHTA and CDR2 FQGNSA. The V and J ends lost 3 bases and 3 bases, in that order; junction bases with no gene match: 7. The CDR3 totals 16 residues. CDR3 in DNA: TGTGCCAGCAGCTTGGGGGAGGACAGGGGGCACTACGAGCAGTACTTC. Translation: CASSLGEDRGHYEQYF.

V and J are TRBV9 and TRBJ2-1, with D perhaps TRBD1 (6 bases). Germline CDR1 SGDLS, CDR2 YYNGEE. V was trimmed by 3 bases and J by 6 bases, leaving 16 bases between them. This CDR3 region has 15 residues. The CDR3 sequence: CASSAPDRPPNEQFF. CDR3 in DNA: TGTGCCAGCAGCGCCCCCGACAGGCCTCCCAATGAGCAGTTCTTC. The whole variable domain, remainder taken from reference TRBV9 and TRBJ2-1, is DSGVTQTPKHLITATGQRVTLRCSPRSGDLSVYWYQQSLDQGLQFLIQYYNGEERAKGNILERFSAQQFPDLHSELNLSSLELGDSALYFCASSAPDRPPNEQFFGPGTRLTVL.

The CDR3 region is CASSEGGSTDTQYF. The CDR3 DNA sequence: TGCGCCAGCAGTGAAGGGGGTAGCACAGATACGCAGTATTTT. The rearrangement uses TRBV10-1 and TRBJ2-3; maybe TRBD1 (6 bases). V lost 3 bases and J lost 0, with 7 bases in between. Looked up from germline, CDR1 is WNHNN and CDR2 is SYGVQD (reference sequence). CDR3 length: 14 amino acids.

The chain couples TRBV5-4 to TRBJ1-2; 8 bases line up with TRBD1. There are 14 residues in the CDR3. CDR1 is SGHNT and CDR2 is YYREEE in the germline V gene (reference sequence). With 4 bases clipped from V and 5 bases from J, the junction kept 7 bases outside the gene matches. CDR3 DNA: TGTGCCAGCAGCCTTGACAGGGGAGGGTATGGCTACACCTTC. Translation gives CASSLDRGGYGYTF.

This sequence joins TRBV7-9 and TRBJ1-5, with TRBD1 matching over 7 bases. V lost 5 bases, J lost 8 bases, and 9 bases stayed unmatched. This CDR3 has 14 amino acids. Looked up from germline, CDR1 is SEHNR and CDR2 is FQNEAQ (reference sequence). The CDR3 sequence: CASSQQGSEKPQHF. CDR3 DNA sequence: TGTGCCAGCAGCCAACAGGGGAGCGAGAAGCCCCAGCATTTT.

This chain joins TRBV5-1 and TRBJ1-5; 11 bases fit TRBD1. Looked up from germline, CDR1 is SGHRS and CDR2 is YFSETQ. The CDR3 is 15 residues long. J lost 6 bases, V lost 1 base, and 3 bases had no gene match. CDR3 DNA: TGCGCCAGCAGCTTGTCGGGGACAGGGGGTCAGCCCCAGCATTTT. It is translated as CASSLSGTGGQPQHF.

The genes are TRBV28 and TRBJ2-1; 9 nucleotides match TRBD2. J was trimmed by 7 bases and V by 3 bases; bases with no gene match: 13. Germline CDR1 MDHEN, CDR2 SYDVKM. This CDR3 has 17 amino acids. The CDR3 DNA follows: TGTGCCAGCAGTTTTTTGAGCGGGGGGCGCATTAAGAATGAGCAGTTCTTC. Amino acids: CASSFLSGGRIKNEQFF.

The gene calls are TRBV7-9 and TRBJ2-3; 14 positions agree with TRBD2. CDR1 and CDR2 from the germline V gene are SEHNR and FQNEAQ (reference sequence). The J segment lost 2 bases and the V segment lost 5 bases, leaving 6 bases of the junction unmatched. The CDR3 length is 17 residues. In nucleotides, the CDR3 is TGTGCCAGCAGCAGCGGACTAGCGGGGGGACCCACAGATACGCAGTATTTT. It encodes CASSSGLAGGPTDTQYF.

The chain links TRBV7-9 to TRBJ2-7; 8 positions match TRBD1. The trim removed 5 bases at V and 5 bases at J, leaving 8 bases unmatched. The germline CDR1 and CDR2 sequences are SEHNR and FQNEAQ (reference sequence). The CDR3 sequence is 14 residues long. CDR3 amino acids: CASSPPSGGNEQYF. The CDR3 DNA is TGTGCCAGCAGCCCCCCTTCAGGGGGCAACGAGCAGTACTTC.

The J gene is TRBJ1-5, the V gene TRBV19; D is possibly TRBD1 (5 bases). Deletions cut 9 bases from V and 5 bases from J, with 20 bases between. Looked up from germline, CDR1 is LNHDA and CDR2 is SQIVND (reference sequence). CDR3 length: 15 amino acids. The CDR3 protein is CASTRWGGADQPQHF. The CDR3 region has the DNA TGTGCCAGCACAAGGTGGGGAGGGGCGGATCAGCCCCAGCATTTT.

V gene TRBV7-9 combines with J gene TRBJ1-2; 9 nucleotides line up with TRBD1. Germline loops: CDR1 SEHNR, CDR2 FQNEAQ (reference sequence). The CDR3 contains 14 residues. V was pared by 4 bases and J by 5 bases, with 5 bases of the junction left unmatched. The CDR3 here is CASSYTGGKYGYTF. The CDR3 DNA reads as TGTGCCAGCAGCTACACAGGGGGCAAATATGGCTACACCTTC.

The J gene is TRBJ2-5, the V gene TRBV5-4, with 7 bases lining up with TRBD1. The closer fit of TRBJ2-7 to the DNA end suggests the J call may be wrong. The germline CDR1 and CDR2 sequences are SGHNT and YYREEE (reference sequence). The CDR3 extends over 14 amino acids. CDR3 residues: CASRRRGSSYEQYF. The CDR3 DNA reads as TGTGCCAGCAGACGCAGGGGGAGCTCCTACGAGCAGTACTTC.

A single count supports this clone. V is TRBV11-2 and J is TRBJ2-2; TRBD2 matches 10 bases. There are 19 residues in the CDR3. J lost 0 bases, V lost 4 bases, and 11 bases had no gene match. Per germline, CDR1 SGHAT and CDR2 FQNNGV. Here the CDR3 reads CASSSPPSGGDANTGELFF. CDR3 DNA sequence: TGTGCCAGCAGCTCCCCGCCAAGCGGGGGGGACGCGAACACCGGGGAGCTGTTTTTT.

This clone was recorded a few times. The CDR3 loop is CASSLAGNQETQYF. The CDR3 DNA reads TGCGCCAGCAGCTTGGCGGGGAACCAAGAGACCCAGTACTTC. The chain has TRBV5-1 and TRBJ2-5, with D tentatively TRBD2 (5 bases). Trimming stripped 0 bases from V and 0 bases from J, with 6 bases between. Germline CDR1 reads SGHRS; CDR2 reads YFSETQ. CDR3 size: 14 residues.

This chain joins TRBV9 and TRBJ2-5; D not resolved. This CDR3 is built from 11 residues. The germline gives CDR1 SGDLS, CDR2 YYNGEE. V lost 4 bases to trimming and J lost 2 bases, with 3 bases between them. For the CDR3, the DNA is TGTGCCAGCAGCTCTCAAGAGACCCAGTACTTC. This encodes CASSSQETQYF.

The chain uses TRBV2 and TRBJ2-6; D not certain. The V end was cut by 3 bases, the J end by 0 bases, with 9 bases between. This CDR3 is 16 amino acids long. Germline-derived CDR1 and CDR2 are SNHLY and FYNNEI. The CDR3 is CASSDQQISGANVLTF. The CDR3 nucleotides are TGTGCCAGCAGTGACCAACAGATCTCTGGGGCCAACGTCCTGACTTTC.

The V call is TRBV6-6, the J call TRBJ2-7, with a weak D call TRBD1 (6 bases). The CDR3 covers 12 residues. Germline V CDR1 and CDR2: MNHNY, SVGAGI (reference sequence). V was pared by 6 bases and J by 10 bases, with 16 bases between. CDR3 in DNA: TGTGCCAGCAGCCCCCGGGACAACGCACAGTACTTC. It encodes CASSPRDNAQYF.